This T cell receptor beta chain originates from a study of T cell repertoires in cytomegalovirus infection. In its sample, this clonotype was seen a few times. What it recognizes is unknown. V was shortened by 5 bases and J by 0 bases, with 10 bases between the two germline ends. Germline CDR1 is LNHDA and CDR2 is SQIVND (reference sequence). The CDR3 has 15 residues. Study-wide points: Adding up the frequency of public TCR beta families identified people who carried CMV plus the relevant HLA.

TCRdb used MiXCR to reprocess the reads, holding one entry per CDR3 protein. The profile covers 110,000 or so distinct CDR3 sequences, with 29% appearing a single time and about three quarters taken by the ten largest. Here the sequenced sample was CD8+ T cells from cultured PBMCs, taken from culture after CMV antigen stimulation. The receptor was derived from a human donor in good health (CMV status not recorded). Some clones in this sample may be carry-over from other donors' samples. The chain couples TRBV19 to TRBJ1-4; D ambiguous. The CDR3 protein is CASSGLVATNEKLFF. CDR3 bases: TGTGCCAGTAGTGGGCTAGTTGCAACTAATGAAAAACTGTTTTTT.